This record looks at one T cell receptor (beta chain) sequence and its context. With 2 bases removed from V and 4 bases from J, the gap between germline ends came to 11 bases. Germline CDR1 reads SEHNR; CDR2 reads FQNEAQ (reference sequence). This CDR3 contains 14 residues. Some clones are missing from TCRdb's copy, which holds only in-frame ones; the method was immunoSEQ multiplex PCR. The sample yields 130,000 to 150,000 clones, just under 85% seen once. These data come from a study of blood T cell repertoires in COVID-19. The material sequenced was PBMCs or T cells enriched from blood (not recorded which). This TCR was recovered from a middle-aged man who had recovered from COVID-19. V and J are TRBV7-9 and TRBJ2-5, with D possibly being TRBD2 (7 bases). CDR3 coding DNA: TGTGCCAGCAGCTTAAGGGCGGGGGCAGAGACCCAGTACTTC. Amino acid sequence: CASSLRAGAETQYF.